A selection of T cell receptor beta chains follows, all from one sample in a study of CD8 T cells in Susac syndrome. TCRdb ran MiXCR on the immunoSEQ multiplex PCR reads and lists one entry per CDR3 protein. The sample carries some 18,000 distinct CDR3 sequences, roughly 96% recorded once. Sequencing was done on a sample of CD8+ T cells from PBMCs. The origin of the receptors is a human donor in good health. Each CDR3 is given with its conserved first and last residue. A D gene is named only where the DNA matches it firmly. Expanded clones are given a class, and other clones once, few, many or no size at all.

J gene: TRBJ2-1
clone size: -
D gene: TRBD2
V gene: TRBV6-2/TRBV6-3
CDR3 DNA: TGTGCCAGCAGTTACCGCGGGACTAGCGGCGAAGAGCAGTTCTTC
CDR3 protein: CASSYRGTSGEEQFF

J gene: TRBJ2-5
clone size: once
D gene: -
V gene: TRBV11-3
CDR3 DNA: TGTGCCAGCAGCCCAAGATTTCGGGAGAACCAAGAGACCCAGTACTTC
CDR3 protein: CASSPRFRENQETQYF

J gene: TRBJ1-4
clone size: once
D gene: -
V gene: TRBV3-1
CDR3 DNA: TGTGCCAGCAGCCAAGGGTTTGGGGCTAATGAAAAACTGTTTTTT
CDR3 protein: CASSQGFGANEKLFF

J gene: TRBJ2-1
clone size: -
D gene: -
V gene: TRBV28
CDR3 DNA: TGTGCCAGCAGTTTACGTAGCTCAGGGGAAAGCTCCTACAATGAGCAGTTCTTC
CDR3 protein: CASSLRSSGESSYNEQFF

J gene: TRBJ2-3
clone size: -
D gene: TRBD2
V gene: TRBV12-3/TRBV12-4
CDR3 DNA: TGTGCCAGCAGTCCTAGCGGGAGGGAGCAGTATTTT
CDR3 protein: CASSPSGREQYF

J gene: TRBJ2-2
clone size: -
D gene: -
V gene: TRBV4-3
CDR3 DNA: TGCGCCAGCAGCCAAGATAGGGCAGGGGTAGGGGAGCTGTTTTTT
CDR3 protein: CASSQDRAGVGELFF

J gene: TRBJ2-7
clone size: -
D gene: -
V gene: TRBV5-6
CDR3 DNA: TGTGCCAGCAGCTTGTACGGGGAGCAGTACTTC
CDR3 protein: CASSLYGEQYF

J gene: TRBJ2-2
clone size: -
D gene: TRBD1
V gene: TRBV25-1
CDR3 DNA: TGTGCCAGCAGTCTTCGACCGGGACAGGCTTCGAACACCGGGGAGCTGTTTTTT
CDR3 protein: CASSLRPGQASNTGELFF

J gene: TRBJ2-5
clone size: -
D gene: -
V gene: TRBV28
CDR3 DNA: TGTGCCAGCTTAATGGACAACCAAGAGACCCAGTACTTC
CDR3 protein: CASLMDNQETQYF

J gene: TRBJ2-4
clone size: -
D gene: -
V gene: TRBV9
CDR3 DNA: TGTGCCAGCAGCCTCCAGACTACACCAGCCAAAAACATTCAGTACTTC
CDR3 protein: CASSLQTTPAKNIQYF

J gene: TRBJ2-7
clone size: -
D gene: -
V gene: TRBV5-6
CDR3 DNA: TGTGCCAGCAGCTTGATGGGTTCCCACGAGCAGTACTTC
CDR3 protein: CASSLMGSHEQYF

J gene: TRBJ2-2
clone size: -
D gene: -
V gene: TRBV13
CDR3 DNA: TGTGCCAGCAGCTCGGGACTCCTAGAAGGATCGAACACCGGGGAGCTGTTTTTT
CDR3 protein: CASSSGLLEGSNTGELFF

J gene: TRBJ1-1
clone size: -
D gene: -
V gene: TRBV6-6
CDR3 DNA: TGTGCCAGCAGTTACTCGAGTCCGGGAATGGGAGCTTTCTTT
CDR3 protein: CASSYSSPGMGAFF

J gene: TRBJ1-2
clone size: once
D gene: -
V gene: TRBV30
CDR3 DNA: TGTGCCTGGAGGGACCCCACCTCTAACTATGGCTACACCTTC
CDR3 protein: CAWRDPTSNYGYTF

J gene: TRBJ1-4
clone size: -
D gene: -
V gene: TRBV12-3/TRBV12-4
CDR3 DNA: TGTGCCAGCAGTATACCAGACGCAACTAATGAAAAACTGTTTTTT
CDR3 protein: CASSIPDATNEKLFF

J gene: TRBJ2-6
clone size: -
D gene: TRBD1
V gene: TRBV20-1
CDR3 DNA: TGCAGTGCCATCAAGCCCCCGGGACAGGGGGCGGGTGGGGCCAACGTCCTGACTTTC
CDR3 protein: CSAIKPPGQGAGGANVLTF

J gene: TRBJ2-1
clone size: -
D gene: -
V gene: TRBV4-3
CDR3 DNA: TGCGCCAGCAGCCAAGAACCATGGACGGAAGGGGAAAATGAGCAGTTCTTC
CDR3 protein: CASSQEPWTEGENEQFF

J gene: TRBJ2-5
clone size: -
D gene: -
V gene: TRBV23-1
CDR3 DNA: TGCGCCAGCAGTCAATCCCACAGCGGCCAACAAGAGACCCAGTACTTC
CDR3 protein: CASSQSHSGQQETQYF

J gene: TRBJ2-1
clone size: -
D gene: -
V gene: TRBV23-1
CDR3 DNA: TGCGCCAGCAGTCAATCGAGGGGTTGGGACGGGAGTTTTCCGGGACTCCTTGTGGGCAATGAGCAGTTCTTC
CDR3 protein: CASSQSRGWDGSFPGLLVGNEQFF

J gene: TRBJ2-5
clone size: -
D gene: -
V gene: TRBV28
CDR3 DNA: TGTGCCAGCAGTTTTTCTGGGGAAGTCGGAGAGACCCAGTACTTC
CDR3 protein: CASSFSGEVGETQYF

J gene: TRBJ2-3
clone size: -
D gene: TRBD2
V gene: TRBV15
CDR3 DNA: TGTGCCACCAATACGACTAGCGGGAACTTCCATACGCAGTATTTT
CDR3 protein: CATNTTSGNFHTQYF

J gene: TRBJ2-1
clone size: -
D gene: -
V gene: TRBV28
CDR3 DNA: TGTGCCAGCAGTTCTCCCCGGACTGGAAATGAGCAGTTCTTC
CDR3 protein: CASSSPRTGNEQFF